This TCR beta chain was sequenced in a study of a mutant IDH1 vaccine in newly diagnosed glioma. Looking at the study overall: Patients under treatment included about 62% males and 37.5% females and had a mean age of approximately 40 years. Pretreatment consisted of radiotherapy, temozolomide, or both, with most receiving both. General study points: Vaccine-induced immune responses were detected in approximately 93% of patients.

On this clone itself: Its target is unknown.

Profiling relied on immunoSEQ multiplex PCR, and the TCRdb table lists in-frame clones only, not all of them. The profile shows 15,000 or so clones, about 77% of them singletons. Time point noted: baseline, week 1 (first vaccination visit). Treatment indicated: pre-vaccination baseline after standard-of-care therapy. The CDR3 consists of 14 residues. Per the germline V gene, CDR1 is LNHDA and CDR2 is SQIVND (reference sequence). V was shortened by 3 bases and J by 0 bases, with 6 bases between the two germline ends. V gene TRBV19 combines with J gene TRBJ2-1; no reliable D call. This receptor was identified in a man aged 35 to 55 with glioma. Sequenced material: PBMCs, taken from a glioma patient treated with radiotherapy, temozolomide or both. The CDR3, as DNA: TGTGCCAGTAGTATCTCGAGCTCCTACAATGAGCAGTTCTTC. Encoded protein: CASSISSSYNEQFF.